The 14 T cell receptor beta chains listed next were all sequenced from one sample in a study of cytomegalovirus exposure and HLA in healthy donors. The PCR employed 60 Vbeta primers together with 13 Jbeta primers. Repertoires were generated with immunoSEQ multiplex PCR, while TCRdb's copy carries only in-frame clones and drops some. Of about 130,000 clones in the sample, 60% to 80% were seen once. Sequencing input: PBMCs. These receptors originate from a man aged 50 or older in good health and CMV-seropositive.

The chain is built from TRBV5-1 and TRBJ1-6; 10 nucleotides line up with TRBD1. The V gene end was trimmed by 3 bases and the J gene end by 13 bases; junction bases not matched to a gene: 7. This CDR3 spans 14 amino acids. Germline CDR1 and CDR2: SGHRS and YFSETQ. CDR3 nucleotide sequence: TGCGCCAGCAGCTCCGGGACAGGGGAACTCCCCCTCCACTTT. Protein sequence: CASSSGTGELPLHF. Drawing the rest from reference TRBV5-1 and TRBJ1-6, the complete variable domain is KAGVTQTPRYLIKTRGQQVTLSCSPISGHRSVSWYQQTPGQGLQFLFEYFSETQRNKGNFPGRFSGRQFSNSRSEMNVSTLELGDSALYLCASSSGTGELPLHFGNGTRLTVT.

V usage is TRBV19 and J usage is TRBJ2-2; the D gene is possibly TRBD1 (6 bases). Trimming removed 3 bases from V and 1 base from J, with 12 bases in between. Germline V gene lookup returns CDR1 LNHDA and CDR2 SQIVND (reference sequence). The CDR3 covers 16 residues. CDR3 nucleotide sequence: TGTGCCAGTAGTATCGCCTGGACAGTGAACACCGGGGAGCTGTTTTTT. It codes for CASSIAWTVNTGELFF. The variable domain in full, completed from reference TRBV19 and TRBJ2-2, reads DGGITQSPKYLFRKEGQNVTLSCEQNLNHDAMYWYRQDPGQGLRLIYYSQIVNDFQKGDIAEGYSVSREKKESFPLTVTSAQKNPTAFYLCASSIAWTVNTGELFFGEGSRLTVL.

The chain couples TRBV7-9 to TRBJ2-3, with D perhaps matching TRBD2 (5 bases). Germline CDR1 SEHNR, CDR2 FQNEAQ (reference sequence). This CDR3 contains 17 residues. V lost 5 bases and J lost 0, with 18 bases in between. CDR3 loop: CASSPRVARMSTDTQYF. The CDR3 region has the DNA TGTGCCAGCAGCCCTAGGGTAGCGCGGATGAGCACAGATACGCAGTATTTT.

In DNA form, the CDR3 reads TGTGCCAGCAGCCTAACGGGGGGCTCTGGAAACACCATATATTTT. This sequence encodes CASSLTGGSGNTIYF. V and J are TRBV6-5 and TRBJ1-3; D is possibly TRBD1 (5 bases). Germline V gene lookup returns CDR1 MNHEY and CDR2 SVGAGI. Trimming took off 6 bases at V and 0 bases at J, with 12 bases between the two ends. The CDR3 length is 15 residues.

This CDR3 is CASSIEPSGATQYF. The CDR3 nucleotides are TGTGCCAGTAGTATAGAGCCTAGCGGGGCCACGCAGTATTTT. The chain employs TRBV19 and TRBJ2-3, with 9 bases lining up with TRBD2. Germline V gives CDR1 LNHDA, CDR2 SQIVND (reference sequence). This CDR3 contains 14 residues. V shed 0 bases and J 9 bases; nucleotides not matched to a gene: 4.

The CDR3 coding sequence is TGTGCCAGCAGCTTAGTAGCGGAAGCGTACGAGCAGTACTTC. Translated: CASSLVAEAYEQYF. This chain links TRBV7-9 with TRBJ2-7; the D gene is possibly TRBD2 (6 bases). The CDR3 is made up of 14 amino acids. Germline-derived CDR1 and CDR2 are SEHNR and FQNEAQ (reference sequence). Trimming removed 1 base at V and 4 bases at J, with 11 bases between.

This clone showed up just a few times. This chain connects TRBV6-5 to TRBJ1-4, with 8 bases fitting TRBD1. Trimming at V came to 6 bases and at J to 4 bases, leaving 7 bases not matched to a gene. The CDR3 consists of 15 residues. CDR1 and CDR2 (germline): MNHEY, SVGAGI. CDR3: CASSRRTGFNEKLFF. The DNA for the CDR3 is TGTGCCAGCAGCAGGAGGACAGGGTTTAATGAAAAACTGTTTTTT.

The chain joins TRBV7-9 to TRBJ1-2; no definite D call. Germline V CDR1 and CDR2: SEHNR, FQNEAQ (reference sequence). V was clipped by 2 bases and J by 8 bases, with 12 bases between them. There are 13 residues in the CDR3. The DNA for the CDR3 is TGTGCCAGCAGCTTATCCCCTCCAGCGGGCTACACCTTC. Translating it yields CASSLSPPAGYTF.

The J gene is TRBJ1-1, the V gene TRBV9, with D perhaps matching TRBD1 (5 bases). The CDR3 runs 13 residues. The V end was cut by 0 bases, the J end by 3 bases, with 6 bases between. Germline CDR1 reads SGDLS; CDR2 reads YYNGEE. The CDR3 is CASSVAGDTEAFF. For the CDR3, the DNA is TGTGCCAGCAGCGTAGCGGGGGACACTGAAGCTTTCTTT.

The chain links TRBV10-3 to TRBJ2-7, with 11 bases fitting TRBD1. J lost 7 bases, V lost 7 bases, and 6 bases had no gene match. Germline V gene sequence: CDR1 ENHRY, CDR2 SYGVKD. This CDR3 is built from 13 residues. For the CDR3, the DNA is TGTGCCATCAATGGACAGGGGGCAGGTGAGCAGTACTTC. Amino acids: CAINGQGAGEQYF.

This chain connects TRBV7-2 to TRBJ2-3; D unclear. The germline V and J ends were trimmed by 6 bases and 4 bases, with 8 bases remaining between them. The CDR3 length is 12 residues. Germline CDR1 and CDR2: SGHTA and FQGNSA. CDR3 sequence: CASSSYADTQYF. CDR3 coding DNA: TGTGCCAGCAGTTCCTACGCAGATACGCAGTATTTT.

CDR3 amino acids: CASSPDSGIETQYF. CDR3 in DNA: TGTGCCAGCAGTCCGGACAGCGGAATAGAGACCCAGTACTTC. The chain carries TRBV5-6 and TRBJ2-5, with D possibly TRBD1 on 6 matching bases. The V gene's germline CDR1 is SGHDT and CDR2 YYEEEE. The CDR3 covers 14 residues. V gave up 5 bases and J gave up 4 bases, with 15 bases separating them.

This chain links TRBV5-1 with TRBJ2-6; 7 bases match TRBD1. CDR3 length: 15 residues. Germline lookup yields CDR1 SGHRS and CDR2 YFSETQ. The V segment lost 4 bases and the J segment 4 bases; nucleotides outside the gene matches: 5. CDR3 DNA: TGCGCCAGCAGCCCACAGGGGTCCGGGGCCAACGTCCTGACTTTC. It codes for CASSPQGSGANVLTF.

Only a few counts were recorded for this clone. This chain joins TRBV7-2 and TRBJ2-1, with TRBD1 matching over 7 bases. Germline V gives CDR1 SGHTA, CDR2 FQGNSA. The CDR3 is made up of 15 amino acids. V was clipped by 1 base and J by 7 bases; unmatched bases: 7. For the CDR3, the DNA is TGTGCCAGCAGCTTAGTACAGGGGTTAGGGAATGAGCAGTTCTTC. Amino acids: CASSLVQGLGNEQFF.